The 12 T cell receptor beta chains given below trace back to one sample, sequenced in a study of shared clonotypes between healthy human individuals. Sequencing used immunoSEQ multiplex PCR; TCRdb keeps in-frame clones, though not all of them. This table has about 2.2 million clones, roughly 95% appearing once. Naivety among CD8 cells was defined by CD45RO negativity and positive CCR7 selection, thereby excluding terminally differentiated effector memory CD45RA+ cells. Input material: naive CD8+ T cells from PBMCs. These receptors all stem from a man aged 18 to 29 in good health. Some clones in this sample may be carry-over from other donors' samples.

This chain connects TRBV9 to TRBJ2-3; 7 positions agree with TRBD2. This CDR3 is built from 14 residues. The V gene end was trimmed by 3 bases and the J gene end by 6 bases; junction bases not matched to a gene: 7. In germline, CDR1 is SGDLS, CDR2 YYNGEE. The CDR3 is CASSEFLAVDTQYF. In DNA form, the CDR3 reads TGTGCCAGCAGCGAATTCCTAGCGGTGGATACGCAGTATTTT.

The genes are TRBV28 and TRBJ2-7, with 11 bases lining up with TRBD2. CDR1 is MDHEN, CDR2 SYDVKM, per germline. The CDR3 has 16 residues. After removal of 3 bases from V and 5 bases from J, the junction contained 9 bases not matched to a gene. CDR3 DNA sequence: TGTGCCAGCAGTTTTCGTCTAGCGGGAGGTAATAACGAGCAGTACTTC. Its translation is CASSFRLAGGNNEQYF.

This CDR3 reads CASSAPIGGNGNTIYF. CDR3 nucleotides: TGTGCCAGCAGCGCCCCCATCGGGGGGAATGGAAACACCATATATTTT. This chain joins TRBV7-9 and TRBJ1-3, with a tentative D call TRBD1 (5 bases). V was clipped by 5 bases and J by 3 bases, with 17 bases between them. Germline CDR1 is SEHNR and CDR2 is FQNEAQ (reference sequence). CDR3 length equals 16 residues.

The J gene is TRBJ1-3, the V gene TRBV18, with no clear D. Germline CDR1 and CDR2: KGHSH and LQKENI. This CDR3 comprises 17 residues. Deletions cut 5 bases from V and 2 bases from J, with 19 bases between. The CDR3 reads CASSAGKIPGAGNTIYF. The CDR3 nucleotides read TGTGCCAGCTCAGCCGGGAAGATCCCCGGGGCTGGAAACACCATATATTTT.

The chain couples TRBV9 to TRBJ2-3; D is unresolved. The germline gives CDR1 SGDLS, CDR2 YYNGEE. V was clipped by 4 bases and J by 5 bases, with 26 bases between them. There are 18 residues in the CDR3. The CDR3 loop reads CASSPQAKHNTAQDTQYF. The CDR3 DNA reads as TGTGCCAGCAGCCCTCAGGCCAAACATAACACCGCACAAGATACGCAGTATTTT.

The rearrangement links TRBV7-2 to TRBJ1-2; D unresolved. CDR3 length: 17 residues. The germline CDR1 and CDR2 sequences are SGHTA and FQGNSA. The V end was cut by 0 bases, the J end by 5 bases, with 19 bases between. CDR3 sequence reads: CASSLAFADPSLYGYTF. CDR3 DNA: TGTGCCAGCAGCTTAGCATTTGCGGATCCCTCGTTATATGGCTACACCTTC.

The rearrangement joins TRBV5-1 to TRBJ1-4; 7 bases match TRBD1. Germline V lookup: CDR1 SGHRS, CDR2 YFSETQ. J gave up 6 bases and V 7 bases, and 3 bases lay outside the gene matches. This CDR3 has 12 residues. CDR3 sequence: CASDRADEKLFF. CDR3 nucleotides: TGCGCCAGCGACAGGGCTGATGAAAAACTGTTTTTT.

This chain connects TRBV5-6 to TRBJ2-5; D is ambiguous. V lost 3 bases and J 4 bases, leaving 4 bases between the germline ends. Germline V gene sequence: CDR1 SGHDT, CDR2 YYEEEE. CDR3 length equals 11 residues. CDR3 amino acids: CASSWLETQYF. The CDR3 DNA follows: TGTGCCAGCAGCTGGTTAGAGACCCAGTACTTC.

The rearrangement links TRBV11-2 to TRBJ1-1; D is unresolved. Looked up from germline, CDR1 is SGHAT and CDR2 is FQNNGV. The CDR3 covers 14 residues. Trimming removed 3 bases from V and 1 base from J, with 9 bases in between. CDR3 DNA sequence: TGTGCCAGCAGCTTTGGCCCGGAGAACACTGAAGCTTTCTTT. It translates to CASSFGPENTEAFF.

CDR3 DNA sequence: TGTGCCAGCAGCGACCAACTAGCGGGAGACGGCAATGAGCAGTTCTTC. This translates into CASSDQLAGDGNEQFF. The rearrangement links TRBV9 to TRBJ2-1; 11 bases fit TRBD2. The CDR3 consists of 16 residues. The V gene end was trimmed by 3 bases and the J gene end by 6 bases; junction bases not matched to a gene: 8. Germline V gives CDR1 SGDLS, CDR2 YYNGEE.

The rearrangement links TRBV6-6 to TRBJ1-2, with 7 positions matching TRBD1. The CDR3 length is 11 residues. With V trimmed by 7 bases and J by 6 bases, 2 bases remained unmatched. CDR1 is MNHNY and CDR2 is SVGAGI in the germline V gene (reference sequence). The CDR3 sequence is CASIQGDGYTF. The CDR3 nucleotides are TGTGCCAGCATCCAGGGGGATGGCTACACCTTC.

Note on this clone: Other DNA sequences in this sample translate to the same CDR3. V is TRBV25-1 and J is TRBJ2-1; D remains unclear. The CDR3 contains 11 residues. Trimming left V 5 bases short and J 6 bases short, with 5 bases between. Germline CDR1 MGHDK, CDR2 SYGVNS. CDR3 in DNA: TGTGCCAGCAGTTTAAGCAATGAGCAGTTCTTC. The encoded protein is CASSLSNEQFF.